This T cell receptor beta chain was observed in a study of beta chain features in type 1 diabetes. About the research overall: Age, gender, cell numbers and subset yield matched between patients and controls.

Study-level findings and limits: Type 1 diabetes patients had fewer VDJ junction insertions and more deletions. Although PCR might favor shorter templates, it would do so equally in patients and controls. There was a moderate but significant shortening of TCRB CDR3s in all four CD4+ subsets of Type 1 diabetes patients.

The authors reverse transcribed all of the isolated RNA, so sequencing captured expressed TCRB transcripts. Sequencing used immunoSEQ multiplex PCR; TCRdb keeps in-frame clones, though not all of them. The table lists hundreds of thousands of clones, 11% to 15% of them singletons, with approximately 0.035% in the top ten. The CDR3 loop spans 15 amino acids. V shed 2 bases, J shed 2 bases, and the junction held 3 bases outside the gene matches. Germline-derived CDR1 and CDR2 are SGHRS and YFSETQ. This clone was counted a few times. Its antigen is not known. The specimen sequenced was naive CD4+ T cells from blood. The sequence was obtained from a man in his thirties or forties in good health. This chain uses TRBV5-1 with TRBJ2-7; 11 bases fit TRBD1. The CDR3 DNA is TGCGCCAGCAGCTTAGGGACAGGGGGTCCCTACGAGCAGTACTTC. Protein product: CASSLGTGGPYEQYF. Full variable domain (missing parts from reference TRBV5-1 and TRBJ2-7): KAGVTQTPRYLIKTRGQQVTLSCSPISGHRSVSWYQQTPGQGLQFLFEYFSETQRNKGNFPGRFSGRQFSNSRSEMNVSTLELGDSALYLCASSLGTGGPYEQYFGPGTRLTVT.